This paragraph covers one T cell receptor beta chain sequence. This entry comes from a study of beta chain features in type 1 diabetes. Germline CDR1 reads MDHEN; CDR2 reads SYDVKM. The CDR3 length is 12 residues. V was clipped by 6 bases and J by 6 bases, with 11 bases between them. Reverse transcribing all isolated RNA meant expressed TCRB transcripts were sequenced. Assay: immunoSEQ multiplex PCR; the TCRdb copy retains only in-frame clones and omits some. The sample consists of 810,000 or so clones, 15% to 20% of them appearing once. The source is a woman aged 18-29 years in good health. What was sequenced was naive CD4+ T cells from blood. The chain couples TRBV28 to TRBJ2-5; D is possibly TRBD1 (5 bases). The CDR3 coding sequence is TGTGCCAGCAGCACGGACACAAAGACCCAGTACTTC. This gives the protein CASSTDTKTQYF.